This T cell receptor beta chain was sequenced in a study of beta chain features in type 1 diabetes (dated by TCRdb to 2017 to 2018). About the full investigation: Mean age, gender distribution, total cell number and subset yield were not different between patients and healthy donors. A total of some 100,000,000 sorted cells were examined across all samples, and a strong correlation was observed between cell number per subset and RNA yield. In the study, TCRB repertoires of sorted circulating CD4+ T cell subsets from recently diagnosed type 1 diabetes patients were compared with those of matched healthy donors. Regulatory and stem cell-like memory subsets were isolated from only 8 patients and roughly eight healthy donors, whereas naive and central memory subsets came from all 30 or so donors.

Each donor gave one peripheral blood draw, approximately 110 mL on average, collected into heparinised tubes. Naive, central memory, regulatory and stem cell-like memory CD4+ T cells were sorted on a BD FACSAria II using a panel including CD45RO, CCR7, CD25, CD127, CD95 and CD27. A purity above 95% was achieved for all sorted populations. Right away, PBMCs were isolated by Lymphoprep density gradient centrifugation and were stained directly, with no culture step. Samples were stained and sorted in pairs, with one healthy donor and one patient per experiment, so that batch effects were minimized. Measured from the cysteine to the phenylalanine, the CDR3 is 19 residues long. The sequence is cut down to CDR3 DNA, 57 bases in frame from base 1. What the research found in general, with its limitations: Only small numbers of individuals were included in the HLA sub-analyses, which left unresolved whether HLA type had any influence on TCRB rearrangement. Fewer insertions and more nucleotide deletions at VDJ recombination sites were observed in patients with type 1 diabetes, implying thymic rearrangement abnormalities. A moderate but significant shortening of TCRB CDR3 length was observed in type 1 diabetes patients in all four CD4+ subsets. Shorter templates might be favored by PCR, yet because patient and control samples were amplified and corrected together, any such skew would affect both groups equally. Naive, central memory and regulatory TCRB repertoires appeared more similar among patients than among healthy donors. Because cDNA was sequenced instead of genomic DNA, activated cells with high expression could be over-represented, although the groups did not differ in activation or CD3 levels.

A word on this clone: What this receptor recognizes is not known. No quality values exist for individual bases; no much larger clone is one base distant.

All of the isolated RNA was reverse transcribed with the High Capacity cDNA Reverse Transcription Kit, so expressed TCRB transcripts were sequenced. Deep immunoSEQ sequencing was performed on naive, central memory and regulatory T cell samples, with an average of around 3.4 million total reads per sample. Sorted cells were lysed in RLT buffer and RNA was extracted with DNase-treated RNeasy Micro or Mini kits, depending on cell number. To prevent cross-contamination, each cell subset was processed individually, whereas patient and healthy donor samples were processed jointly. TCRB sequences were amplified from cDNA with the immunoSEQ multiplex PCR, producing 87-bp fragments spanning the CDR3 region. Amplicons were sequenced on the Illumina HiSeq platform. The original methods were these. Synthetic template baselines were used to correct PCR bias computationally, reads within Hamming distance 2 were collapsed, and singletons that could not be merged were discarded. Reads were aligned against IMGT to assign V, D and J genes, CDR3 length and insertions or deletions at six rearrangement sites. Clonotype counts were normalized to sorted cell number within each subset before computing true diversity and Gini coefficients with the tcR R package. The overlap coefficient, calculated on TCRB nucleotide sequences, was used to quantify repertoire sharing. What TCRdb holds here is the immuneACCESS table cut down to in-frame rearrangements. Part of the clones is not present; checked against another copy, under half of the missing clones reflect an unresolved V gene, and the others are unexplained. The DNA was the basis for D and trimming; V, J and clone size are from that table. In all, the sample holds about 170,000 clones, and 7.5% to 8.5% of those were seen once. About 0.5% of the sample comes from the top ten.

The sequence was collected from a young man with type 1 diabetes. The chain joins TRBV1 to TRBJ2-7; the D call of TRBD2 is as the table states it, not checked on the DNA. TRBV1 is labeled a pseudogene. The sample consisted of central memory CD4+ T cells from blood. CDR3 sequence: CTSSPRDRRREASTYEQYF. The DNA is TGCACCAGCAGCCCCAGAGATCGAAGGCGGGAGGCTTCTACCTACGAGCAGTACTTC.